This T cell receptor beta chain originates from a study of T-cell memory formation after mild COVID-19. There are a few counts of this clonotype. TCRdb reanalysed the 5' RACE reads using MiXCR and keeps one entry per CDR3 protein. This sample has a few hundred thousand distinct CDR3 sequences, with just under 20% found just once. V shed 1 base and J shed 4 bases, with 13 bases lying between them. CDR1 and CDR2 (germline): SGHTA, FQGNSA. The CDR3 extends over 15 amino acids. The TCR originated in a man younger than 35 who had mild COVID-19 (a few samples of this study predate the infection). Cell type and time point are not known. The sequencing sample was made of PBMCs or a T cell subset sorted from them (not recorded which). The chain combines TRBV7-2 with TRBJ2-5; no clear D. The CDR3, as DNA: TGTGCCAGCAGCTTAGTAGGCCGTAGGACAGAGACCCAGTACTTC. Translation: CASSLVGRRTETQYF. Full variable domain (rest looked up from reference TRBV7-2 and TRBJ2-5): GAGVSQSPSNKVTEKGKDVELRCDPISGHTALYWYRQSLGQGLEFLIYFQGNSAPDKSGLPSDRFSAERTGGSVSTLTIQRTQQEDSAVYLCASSLVGRRTETQYFGPGTRLLVL.